A single sample is the source of the 28 T cell receptor beta chains below, sequenced in a study of blood T cell repertoires in COVID-19. Method: immunoSEQ multiplex PCR; TCRdb's copy keeps in-frame clones and lacks some. The sample holds around 150,000 clones, around 92% seen once. The sample comprised peripheral blood. The receptors come from a man aged 55-75 years with acute or convalescent COVID-19.

The chain employs TRBV5-1 and TRBJ1-2; 7 bases fit TRBD1. Germline CDR1 reads SGHRS; CDR2 reads YFSETQ. The CDR3 loop spans 14 amino acids. V shed 0 bases, J shed 5 bases, and the junction held 4 bases outside the gene matches. CDR3 loop: CASSLATGVYGYTF. The CDR3 DNA follows: TGCGCCAGCAGCTTGGCCACAGGGGTTTATGGCTACACCTTC.

This clone was recorded only once. The chain employs TRBV5-8 and TRBJ1-6, with 8 positions matching TRBD1. The V segment lost 5 bases and the J segment 9 bases; nucleotides outside the gene matches: 7. The CDR3 extends over 14 amino acids. The germline V gene has CDR1 SGHTS and CDR2 YDEGEE. The CDR3 bases are TGTGCCAGCAGGGGGGGACAGGCCACTTCACCCCTCCACTTT. It translates to CASRGGQATSPLHF. The full variable domain, in which reference TRBV5-8 and TRBJ1-6 provide the parts outside the CDR3, is EAGVTQSPTHLIKTRGQQATLRCSPISGHTSVYWYQQALGLGLQFLLWYDEGEERNRGNFPPRFSGRQFPNYSSELNVNALELEDSALYLCASRGGQATSPLHFGNGTRLTVT.

The chain joins TRBV5-6 to TRBJ1-1; weak D call: TRBD1 (5 bases). The ends were cut back, 1 base at V and 1 base at J, with 8 bases in the middle. CDR1 and CDR2 (germline): SGHDT, YYEEEE. This CDR3 comprises 14 residues. The CDR3 DNA sequence: TGTGCCAGCAGCTTGTCAGGGAAGAACACTGAAGCTTTCTTT. Translating it yields CASSLSGKNTEAFF. Drawing the rest from reference TRBV5-6 and TRBJ1-1, the complete variable domain is DAGVTQSPTHLIKTRGQQVTLRCSPKSGHDTVSWYQQALGQGPQFIFQYYEEEERQRGNFPDRFSGHQFPNYSSELNVNALLLGDSALYLCASSLSGKNTEAFFGQGTRLTVV.

This chain uses TRBV19 with TRBJ1-2; 7 positions match TRBD1. V was clipped by 2 bases and J by 9 bases; unmatched bases: 15. CDR1 is LNHDA and CDR2 is SQIVND in the germline V gene (reference sequence). CDR3 length equals 16 residues. CDR3 sequence (DNA): TGTGCCAGTAGTATATTACCCGAGGGGACAGCCGAACGCTACACCTTC. Its protein product is CASSILPEGTAERYTF.

The rearrangement uses TRBV5-6 and TRBJ1-6, with a weak D call TRBD1 (5 bases). The CDR3 is made up of 11 amino acids. Germline-derived CDR1 and CDR2 are SGHDT and YYEEEE. The germline V and J ends were trimmed by 3 bases and 14 bases, with 9 bases remaining between them. Written as DNA, the CDR3 is TGTGCCAGCAGCTCCACAGGAGCCCTCCACTTT. This encodes CASSSTGALHF.

The genes are TRBV20-1 and TRBJ1-4, with 7 bases lining up with TRBD1. Trimming removed 3 bases from V and 4 bases from J; junction bases left unmatched: 2. The CDR3 extends over 13 amino acids. Germline CDR1 reads DFQATT; CDR2 reads SNEGSKA (reference sequence). This CDR3 reads CSASQGDNEKLFF. The CDR3 DNA is TGCAGTGCTAGTCAGGGGGATAATGAAAAACTGTTTTTT.

The chain combines TRBV5-4 with TRBJ2-7; D uncertain. This CDR3 region has 13 residues. The germline gives CDR1 SGHNT, CDR2 YYREEE (reference sequence). The V and J ends lost 0 bases and 2 bases respectively, with 6 bases between them. CDR3 DNA sequence: TGTGCCAGCAGCTTGGACAGAGCCTACGAGCAGTACTTC. As protein: CASSLDRAYEQYF. The variable domain in full, completed from reference TRBV5-4 and TRBJ2-7, reads ETGVTQSPTHLIKTRGQQVTLRCSSQSGHNTVSWYQQALGQGPQFIFQYYREEENGRGNFPPRFSGLQFPNYSSELNVNALELDDSALYLCASSLDRAYEQYFGPGTRLTVT.

The chain links TRBV7-2 to TRBJ1-2; 7 bases are a match to TRBD1. CDR1 and CDR2 (germline): SGHTA, FQGNSA. The CDR3 length is 15 residues. V shed 5 bases and J 7 bases; nucleotides not matched to a gene: 13. CDR3 DNA sequence: TGTGCCAGCAGCGGGAAGACAGGGAGGAGTGGTGGCTACACCTTC. It translates to CASSGKTGRSGGYTF.

The V and J genes are TRBV11-3 and TRBJ1-1; TRBD1 aligns across 7 bases. J gave up 6 bases and V 5 bases, and 6 bases lay outside the gene matches. Germline-derived CDR1 and CDR2 are SGHNT and YENEEA. The CDR3 loop spans 13 amino acids. The CDR3 here is CASSPIGTAEAFF. CDR3 DNA sequence: TGTGCCAGCAGCCCGATTGGGACAGCTGAAGCTTTCTTT.

The chain carries TRBV6-6 and TRBJ1-5; TRBD1 aligns across 8 bases. After removal of 8 bases from V and 4 bases from J, the junction contained 7 bases not matched to a gene. Germline V CDR1 and CDR2: MNHNY, SVGAGI (reference sequence). CDR3 length: 14 residues. In DNA, the CDR3 is TGTGCCAGCGGACCGGACAGGGAAAATCAGCCCCAGCATTTT. Its protein is CASGPDRENQPQHF.

This clone occurred a few times. V is TRBV2 and J is TRBJ1-5; D gene uncertain. This CDR3 is 11 amino acids long. In germline, CDR1 is SNHLY, CDR2 FYNNEI. The germline V and J ends were trimmed by 5 bases and 9 bases, with 8 bases remaining between them. CDR3 loop: CASSSGGPQHF. CDR3 nucleotide sequence: TGTGCCAGCAGTTCCGGCGGGCCCCAGCATTTT.

The chain uses TRBV6-1 and TRBJ1-5, with 7 bases aligning to TRBD1. Germline V gives CDR1 MNHNS, CDR2 SASEGT. Trimming removed 7 bases from V and 4 bases from J; junction bases left unmatched: 13. The CDR3 contains 16 residues. CDR3 residues: CASTDPRDSENQPQHF. Here the CDR3 DNA reads TGTGCCAGCACTGATCCCAGGGACAGCGAAAATCAGCCCCAGCATTTT.

The chain carries TRBV5-5 and TRBJ1-1; TRBD1 matches 10 bases. CDR1 SGHKS and CDR2 YYEKEE come from the germline V gene (reference sequence). Trimming at V came to 4 bases and at J to 5 bases, leaving 2 bases not matched to a gene. The CDR3 has 13 amino acids. Written as DNA, the CDR3 is TGTGCCAGCAGCGCGGACAGGGGGACTGAAGCTTTCTTT. It is translated as CASSADRGTEAFF.

This chain uses TRBV13 with TRBJ2-7; D gene uncertain. Germline CDR1 is PRHDT and CDR2 is FYEKMQ (reference sequence). This CDR3 is 16 amino acids long. Trimming removed 1 base at V and 1 base at J, with 14 bases between. CDR3 sequence (DNA): TGTGCCAGCAGCTTAGTATCCCCGCAGGAATCCTACGAGCAGTACTTC. Amino acids: CASSLVSPQESYEQYF.

This chain links TRBV27 with TRBJ1-2; tentative D call: TRBD1 (6 bases). The CDR3 totals 15 residues. Germline CDR1 and CDR2: MNHEY and SMNVEV (reference sequence). Between the trimmed V and J ends, which lost 6 bases and 3 bases, there was a span of 17 bases. The CDR3 spells CASRPQKEGDYGYTF. CDR3 coding DNA: TGTGCCAGCAGACCTCAAAAAGAGGGGGACTATGGCTACACCTTC.

V and J are TRBV5-1 and TRBJ1-2; D is perhaps TRBD1 (5 bases). From germline, CDR1 is SGHRS and CDR2 YFSETQ. The CDR3 spans 15 residues. Trimming cost V 0 bases and J 4 bases, with 13 bases left between them. The CDR3 DNA sequence: TGCGCCAGCAGCTTGGGCCAGGGAGGCTTCTATGGCTACACCTTC. It encodes CASSLGQGGFYGYTF.

The chain recombines TRBV3-1 (or the pseudogene TRBV3-2) with TRBJ2-4; maybe TRBD1 (6 bases). The V end was cut by 1 base, the J end by 1 base, with 20 bases between. Germline V gene sequence: CDR1 LGHDT, CDR2 YNNKEL (reference sequence). There are 19 residues in the CDR3. The CDR3 bases are TGTGCCAGCAGCCAAGTAGGACCCAGGGGAGTTCGGGCCAAAAACATTCAGTACTTC. Protein: CASSQVGPRGVRAKNIQYF.

The CDR3 protein is CASSGQGRGNSPLHF. DNA of the CDR3: TGTGCCAGCAGCGGACAGGGGCGAGGTAATTCACCCCTCCACTTT. The chain employs TRBV2 and TRBJ1-6, with 9 positions matching TRBD1. The trim removed 6 bases at V and 6 bases at J, leaving 6 bases unmatched. This CDR3 spans 15 amino acids. Germline V CDR1 and CDR2: SNHLY, FYNNEI.

The chain couples TRBV7-2 to TRBJ1-5; TRBD1 aligns across 9 bases. CDR1 and CDR2 (germline): SGHTA, FQGNSA. V trimming: 5 bases; J trimming: 7 bases; junction bases outside the gene matches: 6. The CDR3 is made up of 14 amino acids. CDR3: CASSLRTGDQPQHF. CDR3 coding DNA: TGTGCCAGCAGCCTCCGGACAGGGGACCAGCCCCAGCATTTT. Full variable domain (remainder filled in from reference TRBV7-2 and TRBJ1-5): GAGVSQSPSNKVTEKGKDVELRCDPISGHTALYWYRQSLGQGLEFLIYFQGNSAPDKSGLPSDRFSAERTGGSVSTLTIQRTQQEDSAVYLCASSLRTGDQPQHFGDGTRLSIL.

The chain has TRBV27 and TRBJ2-7, with 7 bases aligning to TRBD1. This CDR3 spans 14 amino acids. CDR1 MNHEY and CDR2 SMNVEV come from the germline V gene (reference sequence). The trim removed 2 bases at V and 5 bases at J, leaving 6 bases unmatched. The CDR3 protein is CASSLIQGINEQYF. The CDR3 region has the DNA TGTGCCAGCAGTTTAATACAGGGGATCAACGAGCAGTACTTC.

V and J are TRBV4-1 and TRBJ1-1, with D tentatively TRBD1 (5 bases). V shed 0 bases and J shed 5 bases, with 7 bases lying between them. Germline V gives CDR1 MGHRA, CDR2 YSYEKL. The CDR3 runs to 13 residues. The CDR3 is CASSQEGRTEAFF. In DNA form, the CDR3 reads TGCGCCAGCAGCCAAGAGGGGCGTACTGAAGCTTTCTTT.

This clone was counted a single time. The V and J genes are TRBV19 and TRBJ1-2, with 8 bases lining up with TRBD1. CDR3 length: 15 amino acids. With V trimmed by 7 bases and J by 7 bases, 14 bases remained unmatched. Germline-derived CDR1 and CDR2 are LNHDA and SQIVND (reference sequence). The CDR3 bases are TGTGCCAGTATCAGCGGTGCAGGGGGCGCCGGTGGCTACACCTTC. It yields the protein CASISGAGGAGGYTF.

The chain has TRBV2 and TRBJ1-3; D unresolved. Deletions cut 6 bases from V and 6 bases from J, with 6 bases between. Germline V CDR1 and CDR2: SNHLY, FYNNEI. This CDR3 has 11 residues. The CDR3 DNA reads TGTGCCAGCAGGCAGGAAAACACCATATATTTT. Translating gives CASRQENTIYF. Full variable domain (outside the CDR3, taken from reference TRBV2 and TRBJ1-3): EPEVTQTPSHQVTQMGQEVILRCVPISNHLYFYWYRQILGQKVEFLVSFYNNEISEKSEIFDDQFSVERPDGSNFTLKIRSTKLEDSAMYFCASRQENTIYFGEGSWLTVV.

The chain carries TRBV7-2 and TRBJ1-5; maybe TRBD1 (5 bases). Germline V gene data show CDR1 as SGHTA and CDR2 as FQGNSA. The V and J ends lost 3 bases and 7 bases respectively, with 10 bases between them. CDR3 size: 13 residues. The CDR3 here is CASSFGQAQPQHF. CDR3 nucleotide sequence: TGTGCCAGCAGCTTTGGACAAGCCCAGCCCCAGCATTTT.

The chain carries TRBV12-3 or TRBV12-4 and TRBJ2-7; no clear D gene. Trimming shortened V by 5 bases and J by 5 bases, and 10 bases separated the two germline ends. The CDR3 is 12 residues long. The CDR3 nucleotides are TGTGCCAGCAGTCTCAGGCTGGACGAGCAGTACTTC. This encodes CASSLRLDEQYF.

The chain couples TRBV10-2 to TRBJ1-2; 9 positions agree with TRBD1. The V gene end was trimmed by 2 bases and the J gene end by 4 bases; junction bases not matched to a gene: 5. From germline, CDR1 is WSHSY and CDR2 SAAADI. The CDR3 spans 15 residues. This CDR3 is CASSEPTGGGYGYTF. The CDR3, as DNA: TGCGCCAGCAGTGAGCCTACAGGGGGCGGCTATGGCTACACCTTC.

The V gene is TRBV10-2, the J gene TRBJ1-5; 9 bases are shared with TRBD1. Trimming cost V 1 base and J 5 bases; bases outside gene matches: 9. This CDR3 has 17 residues. The germline gives CDR1 WSHSY, CDR2 SAAADI. The CDR3 sequence: CASSEYMTGGSDQPQHF. CDR3 sequence (DNA): TGCGCCAGCAGTGAGTACATGACAGGGGGTTCCGATCAGCCCCAGCATTTT.

J is TRBJ2-7 and V is TRBV5-4, with 10 bases lining up with TRBD1. V lost 5 bases, J lost 5 bases, and 4 bases stayed unmatched. CDR1 and CDR2 (germline): SGHNT, YYREEE (reference sequence). The CDR3 runs to 13 residues. The DNA for the CDR3 is TGTGCCAGCAGTTTCGGACAGGGGGACGAGCAGTACTTC. This codes for CASSFGQGDEQYF.